These 9 T cell receptor beta chains were all obtained from the same sample, sequenced in a study of OX40 agonist ivuxolimab in advanced cancers. The library came from the immunoSEQ multiplex PCR assay. In its TCRdb copy, this immuneACCESS table keeps in-frame sequences only and misses some clones. Where compared with another copy, unresolved V genes explain less than half of these, and the others have no known cause. Recorded for this sample are 55,000 to 90,000 clones; around 88% of them occurred a single time. Clones ranked in the top ten supply 2% to 2.5% of the sample. The sample consisted of CD4+ or CD8+ T cells sorted from blood, taken in a trial of the OX40 agonist ivuxolimab. Receptors were obtained from an adult with an advanced solid tumor such as melanoma, head and neck, liver or kidney cancer.

The V and J genes are TRBV19 and TRBJ2-1, with 12 nucleotides matching TRBD2. CDR1 and CDR2 (germline): LNHDA, SQIVND (reference sequence). The trim removed 4 bases at V and 5 bases at J, leaving 3 bases unmatched. This CDR3 region has 15 residues. The CDR3: CASSTSGRGHNEQFF. For the CDR3, the DNA is TGTGCCAGTAGTACTAGCGGGAGGGGACACAATGAGCAGTTCTTC.

The rearrangement links TRBV6-5 to TRBJ1-1; D may be TRBD1 (6 bases). This CDR3 contains 11 residues. Germline V gene lookup returns CDR1 MNHEY and CDR2 SVGAGI. V lost 5 bases and J lost 11, with 12 bases in between. The CDR3 sequence is CASSQGRGAFF. The CDR3, as DNA: TGTGCCAGCAGTCAGGGGAGAGGGGCTTTCTTT.

The chain joins TRBV5-1 to TRBJ1-4, with D unclear. V lost 2 bases and J 7 bases, leaving 9 bases between the germline ends. This CDR3 is built from 13 residues. Germline V gene lookup returns CDR1 SGHRS and CDR2 YFSETQ. For the CDR3, the DNA is TGCGCCAGCAGCTTTCACCGGACTGAAAAACTGTTTTTT. It specifies CASSFHRTEKLFF.

V gene TRBV19 combines with J gene TRBJ1-5, with 9 bases identical to TRBD1. The ends lost 2 bases at V and 2 bases at J; junction bases unmatched: 4. This CDR3 comprises 16 residues. Germline V lookup: CDR1 LNHDA, CDR2 SQIVND (reference sequence). The CDR3 protein is CASSILGQGRNQPQHF. DNA of the CDR3: TGTGCCAGTAGTATATTGGGACAGGGTCGCAATCAGCCCCAGCATTTT.

The V call is TRBV6-5, the J call TRBJ1-2, with a possible D match to TRBD1 (6 bases). Trimming left V 6 bases short and J 5 bases short, with 19 bases between. CDR3 length: 15 amino acids. CDR1 is MNHEY, CDR2 SVGAGI, per germline. DNA for the CDR3: TGTGCCAGCAGAGCACCCCTCGGGCAGGGGTATGGCTACACCTTC. Protein: CASRAPLGQGYGYTF.

This rearrangement joins TRBV6-6 to TRBJ2-3; TRBD2 matches 7 bases. The CDR3 covers 16 residues. Germline loops: CDR1 MNHNY, CDR2 SVGAGI (reference sequence). Trimming at V came to 6 bases and at J to 2 bases, leaving 11 bases not matched to a gene. CDR3 in amino acids: CASRGNRGRATDTQYF. The CDR3 coding sequence is TGTGCCAGCAGGGGCAATCGGGGGAGGGCCACAGATACGCAGTATTTT.

V usage is TRBV7-9 and J usage is TRBJ2-1, with 13 bases that match TRBD2. This CDR3 comprises 16 residues. The J segment lost 5 bases and the V segment lost 1 base, leaving 2 bases of the junction unmatched. Germline CDR1 is SEHNR and CDR2 is FQNEAQ (reference sequence). The CDR3 DNA is TGTGCCAGCAGCTTAGGGACTAGCGGGGGAGACAATGAGCAGTTCTTC. It translates to CASSLGTSGGDNEQFF.

The chain joins TRBV15 to TRBJ2-5; maybe TRBD2 (5 bases). The germline V gene has CDR1 LNHNV and CDR2 YYDKDF (reference sequence). The CDR3 consists of 15 residues. Trimming removed 0 bases at V and 5 bases at J, with 13 bases between. The CDR3, as DNA: TGTGCCACCAGCAGAGAAGACAATCGGGATGAGACCCAGTACTTC. It specifies CATSREDNRDETQYF.

This chain uses TRBV29-1 with TRBJ1-1, with D unresolved. Germline lookup yields CDR1 SQVTM and CDR2 ANQGSEA. With 4 bases removed from V and 1 base from J, the gap between germline ends came to 7 bases. The CDR3 has 12 residues. The CDR3 loop is CSVGERNTEAFF. CDR3 coding DNA: TGCAGCGTTGGAGAGAGGAACACTGAAGCTTTCTTT.